These 9 T cell receptor beta chains were all obtained from the same sample, sequenced in a study of low-dose radiotherapy and immunotherapy resistance in tumors. First-strand cDNA relied on TRAV- and TRBV-specific primers spanning alpha and beta chains. It was with a constant-region primer and a V-primer adapter that TCRs were amplified over around 20 PCR cycles. TCRdb used MiXCR to reprocess the reads, holding one entry per CDR3 protein. The sample lists some 88,000 distinct CDR3 sequences, roughly 9% occurring once. Time point given: before trial treatment. The specimen comprised PBMCs, sampled before treatment. Source of these receptors: a male donor with prostate cancer.

Many counts were recorded for this clonotype. CDR3 protein: CASSVTRGREETQYF. The DNA of the CDR3 is TGTGCCAGCAGCGTTACCAGGGGGCGTGAAGAGACCCAGTACTTC. The V gene is TRBV9, the J gene TRBJ2-5; TRBD1 matches at 8 bases. The CDR3 covers 15 residues. Germline values: CDR1 SGDLS, CDR2 YYNGEE. The J segment lost 3 bases and the V segment lost 2 bases, leaving 6 bases of the junction unmatched.

In its sample, this clonotype was seen many times. The chain combines TRBV9 with TRBJ2-2; tentative D call: TRBD1 (6 bases). This CDR3 is 16 amino acids long. Germline V gene sequence: CDR1 SGDLS, CDR2 YYNGEE. Trimming removed 0 bases at V and 1 base at J, with 10 bases between. The CDR3 DNA reads TGTGCCAGCAGCGTAGTAGGGACAATGAACACCGGGGAGCTGTTTTTT. Its translation: CASSVVGTMNTGELFF.

The V and J genes are TRBV5-1 and TRBJ2-1; a possible D gene is TRBD1 (6 bases). Trimming removed 1 base at V and 7 bases at J, with 12 bases between. Germline V gene sequence: CDR1 SGHRS, CDR2 YFSETQ. The CDR3 length is 14 residues. The DNA for the CDR3 is TGCGCCAGCAGCTTGATGGGGGCGCAGAATGAGCAGTTCTTC. Protein sequence: CASSLMGAQNEQFF.

This clonotype was seen at least ten times. The V and J genes are TRBV18 and TRBJ1-3; a weak D match, TRBD1 (5 bases). The CDR3 is 18 residues long. Trimming shortened V by 0 bases and J by 4 bases, and 19 bases separated the two germline ends. The germline V gene has CDR1 KGHSH and CDR2 LQKENI. For the CDR3, the DNA is TGTGCCAGCTCACCACCCGGGACGCCTAACGTTGCGGGAAACACCATATATTTT. This translates into CASSPPGTPNVAGNTIYF.

This clonotype showed up many times. The chain is built from TRBV20-1 and TRBJ2-1, with 11 bases that match TRBD1. Germline V lookup: CDR1 DFQATT, CDR2 SNEGSKA (reference sequence). The CDR3 length is 14 residues. V dropped 5 bases and J dropped 5; count of bases not matched to a gene: 5. The CDR3 region is CSAGGQGVNNEQFF. The DNA of the CDR3 is TGCAGTGCTGGGGGACAGGGGGTTAACAATGAGCAGTTCTTC.

The chain joins TRBV23-1 to TRBJ2-2, with D tentatively TRBD1 or TRBD2 (5 bases each). TRBV23-1 is annotated as an ORF whose role is uncertain. The CDR3 extends over 15 amino acids. V dropped 8 bases and J dropped 3 bases, with 16 bases sitting between them. The chain's CDR3 is CASADPGSYTGELFF. In DNA form, the CDR3 reads TGCGCCAGCGCCGACCCAGGGAGCTACACCGGGGAGCTGTTTTTT.

There are many counts of this clonotype. This chain uses TRBV12-3 or TRBV12-4 with TRBJ2-7; 8 bases map to TRBD1. CDR3 length equals 13 residues. V was clipped by 7 bases and J by 1 base; unmatched bases: 3. CDR3 residues: CASNRQGSYEQYF. The CDR3 DNA reads as TGTGCCAGCAACCGACAGGGGTCCTACGAGCAGTACTTC.

The J gene is TRBJ2-1, the V gene TRBV12-5; D is undetermined. Germline V gene data show CDR1 as LGHNT and CDR2 as FRNRAP. V was pared by 3 bases and J by 4 bases, with 1 base between. The CDR3 totals 11 residues. CDR3 nucleotides: TGTGCTAGTGGTTTTTACAATGAGCAGTTCTTC. It translates to CASGFYNEQFF.

In its sample, this clonotype was seen many times. V and J are TRBV29-1 and TRBJ2-3; D uncertain. The V end was cut by 7 bases, the J end by 0 bases, with 8 bases between. The CDR3 is 12 residues long. The germline V gene encodes CDR1 SQVTM and CDR2 ANQGSEA. This CDR3 reads CSAAPSTDTQYF. The CDR3 coding sequence is TGCAGCGCCGCCCCTAGCACAGATACGCAGTATTTT.